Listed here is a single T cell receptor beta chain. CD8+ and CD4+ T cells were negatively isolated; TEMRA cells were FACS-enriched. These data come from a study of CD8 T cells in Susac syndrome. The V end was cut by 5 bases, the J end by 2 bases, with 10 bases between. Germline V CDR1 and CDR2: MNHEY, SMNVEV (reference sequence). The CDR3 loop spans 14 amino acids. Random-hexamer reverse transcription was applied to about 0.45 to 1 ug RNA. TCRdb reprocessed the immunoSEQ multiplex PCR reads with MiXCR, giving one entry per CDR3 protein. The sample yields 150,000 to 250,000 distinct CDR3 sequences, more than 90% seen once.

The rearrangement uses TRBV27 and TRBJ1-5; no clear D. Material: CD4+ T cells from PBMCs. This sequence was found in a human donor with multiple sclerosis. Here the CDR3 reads CASSPHGGNQPQHF. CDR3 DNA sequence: TGTGCCAGCAGTCCCCACGGGGGCAATCAGCCCCAGCATTTT.